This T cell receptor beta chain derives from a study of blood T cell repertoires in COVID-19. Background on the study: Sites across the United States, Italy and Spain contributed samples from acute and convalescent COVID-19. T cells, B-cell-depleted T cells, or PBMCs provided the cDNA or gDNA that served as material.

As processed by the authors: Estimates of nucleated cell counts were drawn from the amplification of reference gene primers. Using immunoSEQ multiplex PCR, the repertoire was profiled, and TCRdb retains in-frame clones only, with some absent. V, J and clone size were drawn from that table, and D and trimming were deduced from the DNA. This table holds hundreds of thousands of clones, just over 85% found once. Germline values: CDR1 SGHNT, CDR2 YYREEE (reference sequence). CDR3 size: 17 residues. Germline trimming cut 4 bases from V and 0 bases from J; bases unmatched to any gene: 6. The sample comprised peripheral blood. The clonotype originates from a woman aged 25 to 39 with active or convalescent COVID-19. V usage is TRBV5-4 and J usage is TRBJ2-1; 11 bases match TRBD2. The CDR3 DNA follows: TGTGCCAGCAGCCGTGTAGCGGGAGGGAGCTCCTACAATGAGCAGTTCTTC. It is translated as CASSRVAGGSSYNEQFF.